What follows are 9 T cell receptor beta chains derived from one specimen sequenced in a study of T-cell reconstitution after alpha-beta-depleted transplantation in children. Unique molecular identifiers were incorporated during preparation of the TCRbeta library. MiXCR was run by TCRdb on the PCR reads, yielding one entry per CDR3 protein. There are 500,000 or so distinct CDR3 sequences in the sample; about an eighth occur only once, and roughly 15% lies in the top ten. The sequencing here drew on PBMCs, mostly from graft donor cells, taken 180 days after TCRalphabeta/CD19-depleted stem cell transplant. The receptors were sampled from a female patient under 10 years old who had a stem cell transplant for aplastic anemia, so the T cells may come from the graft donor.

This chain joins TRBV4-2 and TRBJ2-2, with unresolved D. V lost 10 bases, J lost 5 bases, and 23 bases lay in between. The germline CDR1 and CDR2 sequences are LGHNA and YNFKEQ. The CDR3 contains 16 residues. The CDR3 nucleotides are TGTGCCATCGGCCCCGGGCTCCCCCCGAGGACCGGGGAGCTGTTTTTT. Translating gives CAIGPGLPPRTGELFF.

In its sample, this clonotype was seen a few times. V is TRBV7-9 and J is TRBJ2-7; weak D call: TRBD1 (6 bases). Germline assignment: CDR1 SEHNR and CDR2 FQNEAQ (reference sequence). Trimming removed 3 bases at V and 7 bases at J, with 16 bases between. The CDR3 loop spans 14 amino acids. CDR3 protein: CASSLGGGAGEQYV. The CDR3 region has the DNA TGTGCCAGCAGCTTGGGTGGGGGCGCGGGTGAGCAGTACGTC.

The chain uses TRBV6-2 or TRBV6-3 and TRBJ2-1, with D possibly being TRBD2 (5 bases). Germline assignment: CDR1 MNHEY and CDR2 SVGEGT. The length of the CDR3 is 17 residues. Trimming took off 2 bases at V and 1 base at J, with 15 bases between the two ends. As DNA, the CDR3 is TGTGCCAGCAGTTACGTTTTAGCGCTTATGTCCTACAATGAGCAGTTCTTC. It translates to CASSYVLALMSYNEQFF.

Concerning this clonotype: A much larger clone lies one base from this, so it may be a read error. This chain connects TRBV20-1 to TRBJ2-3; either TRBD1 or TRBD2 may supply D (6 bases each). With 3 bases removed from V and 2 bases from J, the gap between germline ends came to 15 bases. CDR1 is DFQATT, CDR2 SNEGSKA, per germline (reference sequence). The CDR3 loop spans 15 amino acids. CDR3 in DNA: TGCAGTGCTAGCATGGTGGGGGGCCTCACAGATACGCAGTATTTT. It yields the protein CSASMVGGLTDTQYF.

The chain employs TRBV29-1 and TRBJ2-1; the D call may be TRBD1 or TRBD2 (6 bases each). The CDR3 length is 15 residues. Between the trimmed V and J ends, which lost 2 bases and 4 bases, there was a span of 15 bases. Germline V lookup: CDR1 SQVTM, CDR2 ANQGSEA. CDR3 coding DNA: TGCAGCGTTGAAAGCGGAGGGGGACATTACAATGAGCAGTTCTTC. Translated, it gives CSVESGGGHYNEQFF.

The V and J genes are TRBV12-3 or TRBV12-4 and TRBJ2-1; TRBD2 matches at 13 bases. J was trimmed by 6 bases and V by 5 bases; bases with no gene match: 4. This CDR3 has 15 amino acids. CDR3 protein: CASSGGLAGANEQFF. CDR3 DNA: TGTGCCAGCAGTGGCGGACTAGCGGGAGCCAATGAGCAGTTCTTC.

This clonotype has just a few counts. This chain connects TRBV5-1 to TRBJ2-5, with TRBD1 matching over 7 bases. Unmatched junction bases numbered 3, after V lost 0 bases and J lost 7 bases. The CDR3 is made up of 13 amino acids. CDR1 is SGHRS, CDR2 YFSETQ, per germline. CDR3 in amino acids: CASSLESGGTQYF. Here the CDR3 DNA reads TGCGCCAGCAGCTTGGAGTCAGGGGGGACCCAGTACTTC. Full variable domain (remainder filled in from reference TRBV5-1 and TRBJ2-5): KAGVTQTPRYLIKTRGQQVTLSCSPISGHRSVSWYQQTPGQGLQFLFEYFSETQRNKGNFPGRFSGRQFSNSRSEMNVSTLELGDSALYLCASSLESGGTQYFGPGTRLLVL.

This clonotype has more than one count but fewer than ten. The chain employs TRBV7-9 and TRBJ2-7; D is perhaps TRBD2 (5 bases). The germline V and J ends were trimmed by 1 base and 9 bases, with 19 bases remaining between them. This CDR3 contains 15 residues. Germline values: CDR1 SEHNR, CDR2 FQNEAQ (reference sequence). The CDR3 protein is CASSLEADGRGWQYF. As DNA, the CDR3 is TGTGCCAGCAGCTTAGAGGCGGACGGCCGGGGTTGGCAGTACTTC. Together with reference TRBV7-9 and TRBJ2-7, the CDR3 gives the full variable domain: DTGVSQNPRHKITKRGQNVTFRCDPISEHNRLYWYRQTLGQGPEFLTYFQNEAQLEKSRLLSDRFSAERPKGSFSTLEIQRTEQGDSAMYLCASSLEADGRGWQYFGPGTRLTVT.

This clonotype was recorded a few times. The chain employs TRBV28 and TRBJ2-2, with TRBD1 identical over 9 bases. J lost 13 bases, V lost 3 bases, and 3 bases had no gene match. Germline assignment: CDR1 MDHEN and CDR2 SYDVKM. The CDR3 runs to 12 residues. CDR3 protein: CASSLGQGGLFF. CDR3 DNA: TGTGCCAGCAGTTTGGGACAGGGAGGGCTGTTTTTT.